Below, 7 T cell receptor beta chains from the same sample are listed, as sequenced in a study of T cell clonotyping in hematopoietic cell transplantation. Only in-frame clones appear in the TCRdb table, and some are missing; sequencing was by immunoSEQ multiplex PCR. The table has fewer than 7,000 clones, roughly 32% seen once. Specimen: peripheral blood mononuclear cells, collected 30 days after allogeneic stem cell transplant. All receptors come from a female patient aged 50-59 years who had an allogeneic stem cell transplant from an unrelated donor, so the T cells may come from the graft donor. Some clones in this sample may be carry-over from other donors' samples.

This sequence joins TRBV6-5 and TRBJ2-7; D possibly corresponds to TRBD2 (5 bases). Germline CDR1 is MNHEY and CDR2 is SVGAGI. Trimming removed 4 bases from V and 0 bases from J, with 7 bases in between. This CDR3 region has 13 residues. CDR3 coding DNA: TGTGCCAGCAGTTTAGCGTTCTCCTACGAGCAGTACTTC. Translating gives CASSLAFSYEQYF.

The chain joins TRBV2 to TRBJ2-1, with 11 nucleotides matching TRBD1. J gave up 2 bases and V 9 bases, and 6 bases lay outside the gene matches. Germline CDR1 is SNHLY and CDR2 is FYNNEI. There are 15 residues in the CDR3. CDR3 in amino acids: CASYRTGGTYNEQFF. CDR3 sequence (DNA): TGTGCCAGTTATAGGACAGGGGGCACCTACAATGAGCAGTTCTTC.

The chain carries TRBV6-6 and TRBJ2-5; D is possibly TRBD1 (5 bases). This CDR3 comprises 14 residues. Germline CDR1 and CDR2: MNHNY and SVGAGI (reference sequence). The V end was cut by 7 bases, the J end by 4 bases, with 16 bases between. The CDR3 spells CASTGDGAVETQYF. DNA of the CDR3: TGTGCCAGCACCGGCGATGGGGCTGTAGAGACCCAGTACTTC.

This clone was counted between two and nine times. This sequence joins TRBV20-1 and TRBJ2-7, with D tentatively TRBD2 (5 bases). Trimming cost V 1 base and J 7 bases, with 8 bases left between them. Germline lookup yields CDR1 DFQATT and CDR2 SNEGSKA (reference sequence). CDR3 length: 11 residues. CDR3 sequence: CSARGGWEQYF. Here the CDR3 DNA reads TGCAGTGCTAGAGGAGGGTGGGAGCAGTACTTC.

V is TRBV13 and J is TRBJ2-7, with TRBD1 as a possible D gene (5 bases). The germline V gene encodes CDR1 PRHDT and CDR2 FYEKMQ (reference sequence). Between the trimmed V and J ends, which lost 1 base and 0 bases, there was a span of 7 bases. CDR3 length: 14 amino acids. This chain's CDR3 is CASSLEGPSYEQYF. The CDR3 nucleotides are TGTGCCAGCAGCTTAGAGGGGCCCTCCTACGAGCAGTACTTC.

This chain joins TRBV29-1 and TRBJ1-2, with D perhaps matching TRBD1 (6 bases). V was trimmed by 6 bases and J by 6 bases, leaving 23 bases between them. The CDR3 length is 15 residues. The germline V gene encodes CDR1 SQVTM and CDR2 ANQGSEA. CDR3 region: CSVFVPGDRENGYTF. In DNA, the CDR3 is TGCAGCGTCTTCGTTCCAGGGGATCGGGAGAATGGCTACACCTTC.

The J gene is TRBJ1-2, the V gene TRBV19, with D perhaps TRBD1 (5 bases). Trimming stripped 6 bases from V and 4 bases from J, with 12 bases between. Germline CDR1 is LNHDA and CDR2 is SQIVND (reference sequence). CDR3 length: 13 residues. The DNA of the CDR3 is TGTGCCAGTAGCTCCGGGACCCTCTATGGCTACACCTTC. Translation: CASSSGTLYGYTF. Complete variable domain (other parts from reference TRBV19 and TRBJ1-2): DGGITQSPKYLFRKEGQNVTLSCEQNLNHDAMYWYRQDPGQGLRLIYYSQIVNDFQKGDIAEGYSVSREKKESFPLTVTSAQKNPTAFYLCASSSGTLYGYTFGSGTRLTVV.